This T cell receptor (beta chain) was recorded in a study of T cell repertoires in cytomegalovirus infection. In the study overall: Recently identified HLA-C-restricted CMV epitopes and well-studied HLA-B-restricted CMV epitopes were used by the study. Public TCR beta signatures marked donors with CMV infection and the matching HLA.

Germline lookup yields CDR1 MGHRA and CDR2 YSYEKL. The CDR3 covers 15 residues. V dropped 3 bases and J dropped 5 bases, with 15 bases sitting between them. Each CDR3 protein gets one entry after TCRdb re-called the reads with MiXCR. Of about 740,000 distinct CDR3 sequences in the sample, around 35% are singletons; the top ten hold approximately 18%. Points on this clonotype: Its antigen remains unknown.

Findings and caveats of the study: Cumulated frequencies of public TCR beta families served to identify carriers of CMV plus the relevant HLA. The ex vivo response showed dominance by HLA-C-restricted CMV-specific TCR beta clonotypes.

The gene calls are TRBV4-1 and TRBJ2-3; perhaps TRBD2 as D (7 bases). The sample in question was cultured PBMCs, obtained from culture after CMV antigen stimulation. The clonotype was recovered from a human donor in good health (CMV status not recorded). Some clones in this sample may be carry-over from other donors' samples. CDR3 in amino acids: CASSHPGGRGDTQYF. CDR3 bases: TGCGCCAGCAGCCACCCGGGGGGCCGTGGAGATACGCAGTATTTT.